What follows are 26 T cell receptor beta chains derived from one specimen sequenced in a study of beta chain features in type 1 diabetes. Broader study findings: Significant though moderate, a shortening of TCRB CDR3s appeared in all four CD4+ subsets of Type 1 diabetes patients.

These receptors' antigens are unknown. Every isolated RNA sample was fully reverse transcribed, so sequencing captured expressed TCRB transcripts. Assay used: immunoSEQ multiplex PCR; TCRdb lists only in-frame clones, some missing. This table has about 700,000 clones, about an eighth appearing once. Sequencing input: naive CD4+ T cells from blood. The receptors were gathered from a man aged 18 to 30 with type 1 diabetes.

The sample holds a few counts of this clone. The same CDR3 is also encoded by other DNA sequences in this sample. The chain uses TRBV30 and TRBJ2-3; D uncertain. In germline, CDR1 is GTSNPN, CDR2 SVGIG (reference sequence). The CDR3 runs 12 residues. V lost 3 bases and J lost 3, with 7 bases in between. The CDR3 is CAWSVRTDTQYF. As DNA, the CDR3 is TGTGCCTGGAGCGTACGAACAGATACGCAGTATTTT.

This clone was counted only a few times. V and J are TRBV6-6 and TRBJ2-5; TRBD2 aligns across 11 bases. The CDR3 runs 16 residues. CDR1 is MNHNY and CDR2 is SVGAGI in the germline V gene (reference sequence). Trimming took 7 bases from V and 4 from J; bases not matched to a gene: 11. The CDR3 nucleotides read TGTGCCAGCAACCCAAGCCGTACTAGCGGGGGAGAGACCCAGTACTTC. Residues: CASNPSRTSGGETQYF.

The chain joins TRBV28 to TRBJ2-7; D is possibly TRBD1 or TRBD2 (6 bases each). CDR1 is MDHEN and CDR2 is SYDVKM in the germline V gene. This CDR3 is built from 16 residues. The ends were cut back, 6 bases at V and 7 bases at J, with 25 bases in the middle. CDR3 sequence (DNA): TGTGCCAGCAGACCCTTTCCCGGGGGCGTACCAAGGGAGCAGTACTTC. This sequence encodes CASRPFPGGVPREQYF.

The chain links TRBV7-8 to TRBJ2-5; D uncertain. Trimming stripped 5 bases from V and 5 bases from J, with 12 bases between. The germline CDR1 and CDR2 sequences are SGHVS and FQNEAQ. This CDR3 is 13 amino acids long. CDR3 sequence (DNA): TGTGCCAGCAGCCCTTCAGGTGTGGAGACCCAGTACTTC. It translates to CASSPSGVETQYF.

This clone was recorded a few times. J is TRBJ2-7 and V is TRBV10-3; 7 nucleotides match TRBD1. Germline assignment: CDR1 ENHRY and CDR2 SYGVKD. This CDR3 is 14 amino acids long. J lost 5 bases, V lost 2 bases, and 6 bases had no gene match. The DNA of the CDR3 is TGTGCCATCAGTGAGAACAGGGGTCCGGACGAGCAGTACTTC. It is translated as CAISENRGPDEQYF.

There are a few counts of this clone. V usage is TRBV5-4 and J usage is TRBJ2-2; TRBD1 matches at 9 bases. The V and J ends lost 2 bases and 0 bases, in that order; junction bases with no gene match: 2. Germline CDR1 and CDR2: SGHNT and YYREEE (reference sequence). This CDR3 has 16 amino acids. The CDR3 nucleotides are TGTGCCAGCAGCTTCTACAGGGGGCCGAACACCGGGGAGCTGTTTTTT. This sequence encodes CASSFYRGPNTGELFF.

The chain has TRBV14 and TRBJ1-1; D is unclear. This CDR3 spans 13 amino acids. V lost 3 bases to trimming and J lost 10 bases, with 15 bases between them. Germline V gene lookup returns CDR1 SGHDN and CDR2 FVKESK. The CDR3 region is CASSQVGRKAAFF. Written as DNA, the CDR3 is TGTGCCAGCAGCCAGGTCGGGCGTAAAGCAGCTTTCTTT.

This clone turned up a few times. The chain has TRBV4-2 and TRBJ2-1, with D possibly matching TRBD1 (6 bases). CDR1 is LGHNA, CDR2 YNFKEQ, per germline. The CDR3 totals 14 residues. Trimming took off 6 bases at V and 0 bases at J, with 9 bases between the two ends. CDR3 nucleotide sequence: TGTGCCAGCAGTCAGGGGAGCTCCTACAATGAGCAGTTCTTC. Translated, it gives CASSQGSSYNEQFF.

The CDR3, as DNA: TGTGCCAGCAGTCGGGACAGGGACGGAGCGAACATTCAGTACTTC. Its translation: CASSRDRDGANIQYF. This chain links TRBV27 with TRBJ2-4; 9 bases line up with TRBD1. V lost 5 bases to trimming and J lost 7 bases; unmatched junction nucleotides: 9. CDR3 size: 15 residues. CDR1 and CDR2 (germline): MNHEY, SMNVEV (reference sequence).

The table lists this clone with a few counts. This chain connects TRBV2 to TRBJ1-4, with 7 bases aligning to TRBD1. This CDR3 region has 14 residues. The J segment lost 5 bases and the V segment lost 11 bases, leaving 11 bases of the junction unmatched. Germline CDR1 is SNHLY and CDR2 is FYNNEI. The CDR3 nucleotides read TGTGCCTCAGCTTCGGGGACAGTAAATGAAAAACTGTTTTTT. It encodes CASASGTVNEKLFF.

The V gene is TRBV5-4, the J gene TRBJ1-1; D remains ambiguous. The CDR3 is 14 residues long. Trimming pared 0 bases from V and 8 bases from J, leaving 14 bases between. Germline loops: CDR1 SGHNT, CDR2 YYREEE (reference sequence). CDR3 DNA: TGTGCCAGCAGCTTGGACAGTGTAACCTCCGAAGCTTTCTTT. Translated: CASSLDSVTSEAFF.

The sample holds a few counts of this clone. V and J are TRBV5-1 and TRBJ2-1; D remains ambiguous. V lost 7 bases to trimming and J lost 6 bases, with 11 bases between them. This CDR3 is 12 amino acids long. Germline values: CDR1 SGHRS, CDR2 YFSETQ. CDR3 bases: TGCGCCAGCGTGGGGTCAGGCAATGAGCAGTTCTTC. It specifies CASVGSGNEQFF.

In this sample, this clone turned up a few times. The rearrangement joins TRBV5-4 to TRBJ1-3; D is unclear. V was trimmed by 4 bases and J by 11 bases, leaving 10 bases between them. CDR3 length equals 11 residues. CDR1 and CDR2 (germline): SGHNT, YYREEE (reference sequence). The CDR3 DNA is TGTGCCAGCAGCACCGGGCAGGCCATATATTTT. Its protein is CASSTGQAIYF.

This clone was detected only a few times. CDR3: CASSNLGAYEQYF. CDR3 nucleotides: TGTGCCAGCAGTAACCTTGGGGCGTACGAGCAGTACTTC. The J gene is TRBJ2-7, the V gene TRBV6-5; D is perhaps TRBD1 (5 bases). CDR3 length: 13 residues. CDR1 is MNHEY, CDR2 SVGAGI, per germline. Deletions cut 5 bases from V and 4 bases from J, with 12 bases between.

This clone was seen more than once but under ten times. V is TRBV7-9 and J is TRBJ2-5; weak D call: TRBD2 (6 bases). The V end was cut by 3 bases, the J end by 7 bases, with 15 bases between. Germline values: CDR1 SEHNR, CDR2 FQNEAQ (reference sequence). The CDR3 contains 14 residues. The DNA of the CDR3 is TGTGCCAGCAGCTTCCCCGCGGAGGGATCGACCCAGTACTTC. Its protein is CASSFPAEGSTQYF.

This clone was detected only a few times. The chain employs TRBV19 and TRBJ2-1; 7 positions match TRBD1. The CDR3 is made up of 17 amino acids. Germline trimming cut 4 bases from V and 8 bases from J; bases unmatched to any gene: 17. Germline values: CDR1 LNHDA, CDR2 SQIVND (reference sequence). The CDR3 nucleotides read TGTGCCAGTAGTAAATCAACAGGGACAGCAACTCAGGATGAGCAGTTCTTC. It translates to CASSKSTGTATQDEQFF.

This clone was seen a handful of times. The genes are TRBV7-9 and TRBJ2-5; D possibly corresponds to TRBD2 (6 bases). The CDR3 totals 15 residues. Germline values: CDR1 SEHNR, CDR2 FQNEAQ (reference sequence). Trimming cost V 2 bases and J 1 base, with 11 bases left between them. This CDR3 reads CASSLTASVQETQYF. CDR3 DNA sequence: TGTGCCAGCAGCTTAACAGCTAGCGTCCAAGAGACCCAGTACTTC.

CDR3 loop: CASSPHLSGPTGELFF. Written as DNA, the CDR3 is TGTGCCAGCAGCCCCCACCTCTCAGGGCCCACCGGGGAGCTGTTTTTT. The chain recombines TRBV7-8 with TRBJ2-2; tentatively, D is TRBD1 (5 bases). This CDR3 contains 16 residues. V was cut by 5 bases and J by 4 bases, with 17 bases left in between. In germline, CDR1 is SGHVS, CDR2 FQNEAQ.

This sequence joins TRBV2 and TRBJ1-5, with D maybe TRBD1 (5 bases). The V gene's germline CDR1 is SNHLY and CDR2 FYNNEI. The CDR3 has 12 amino acids. Between the trimmed V and J ends, which lost 8 bases and 12 bases, there was a span of 17 bases. CDR3 amino acids: CASRRTGLNQHF. In DNA form, the CDR3 reads TGTGCCAGCCGGAGAACGGGGCTGAACCAGCATTTT.

This clone was counted between two and nine times. The chain is built from TRBV30 and TRBJ2-1; D is unresolved. The CDR3 length is 12 residues. Germline assignment: CDR1 GTSNPN and CDR2 SVGIG (reference sequence). V shed 3 bases and J shed 2 bases, with 5 bases lying between them. CDR3 bases: TGTGCCTGGAGGGGAACCTACAATGAGCAGTTCTTC. Its protein product is CAWRGTYNEQFF.

This clone has only a few counts. An end of the junction differs from the germline gene, which may be a read error. This rearrangement joins TRBV11-2 to TRBJ1-1; no clear D gene. The germline V gene encodes CDR1 SGHAT and CDR2 FQNNGV. The CDR3 totals 13 residues. CDR3 region: CASSLEGASLVLF. Here the CDR3 DNA reads TGTGCCAGCAGCTTAGAAGGAGCCAGTCTCGTTCTCTTT.

The chain joins TRBV18 to TRBJ2-7, with D possibly called TRBD1 or TRBD2 (5 bases each). The V end was cut by 9 bases, the J end by 0 bases, with 15 bases between. Germline CDR1 reads KGHSH; CDR2 reads LQKENI. There are 14 residues in the CDR3. CDR3 sequence reads: CARDGTRGSYEQYF. In DNA form, the CDR3 reads TGTGCCAGGGACGGGACCCGCGGCTCCTACGAGCAGTACTTC. Variable domain in full (rest from reference TRBV18 and TRBJ2-7): NAGVMQNPRHLVRRRGQEARLRCSPMKGHSHVYWYRQLPEEGLKFMVYLQKENIIDESGMPKERFSAEFPKEGPSILRIQQVVRGDSAAYFCARDGTRGSYEQYFGPGTRLTVT.

This sequence joins TRBV10-3 and TRBJ1-2; D unclear. Trimming took off 4 bases at V and 4 bases at J, with 7 bases between the two ends. CDR3 length: 12 residues. CDR1 and CDR2 (germline): ENHRY, SYGVKD. CDR3 residues: CAISGEFYGYTF. The CDR3 bases are TGTGCCATCAGTGGAGAATTCTATGGCTACACCTTC.

This clone was picked up a small number of times. This sample also contains other DNA sequences that code for the same CDR3. The chain joins TRBV7-6 to TRBJ2-2, with TRBD2 as a possible D gene (6 bases). Germline values: CDR1 SGHVS, CDR2 FNYEAQ. Trimming removed 0 bases from V and 4 bases from J, with 6 bases in between. This CDR3 is 14 amino acids long. CDR3 bases: TGTGCCAGCAGCTTAGCGGGGGGCACCGGGGAGCTGTTTTTT. Translated: CASSLAGGTGELFF. The variable domain in full, completed from reference TRBV7-6 and TRBJ2-2, reads GAGVSQSPRYKVTKRGQDVALRCDPISGHVSLYWYRQALGQGPEFLTYFNYEAQQDKSGLPNDRFSAERPEGSISTLTIQRTEQRDSAMYRCASSLAGGTGELFFGEGSRLTVL.

V gene TRBV2 combines with J gene TRBJ1-5, with 9 bases that match TRBD1. Trimming at V came to 6 bases and at J to 10 bases, leaving 10 bases not matched to a gene. The germline V gene has CDR1 SNHLY and CDR2 FYNNEI. The CDR3 length is 14 residues. CDR3 sequence reads: CASSTGTGPNPQHF. The CDR3 bases are TGTGCCAGCAGCACCGGGACAGGGCCCAATCCCCAGCATTTT.

There are a few counts of this clone. The chain is built from TRBV7-9 and TRBJ1-2; 7 bases match TRBD1. Germline V gene data show CDR1 as SEHNR and CDR2 as FQNEAQ (reference sequence). The CDR3 extends over 15 amino acids. With 1 base clipped from V and 4 bases from J, the junction kept 6 bases outside the gene matches. Written as DNA, the CDR3 is TGTGCCAGCAGCTTAGGACAGGGAATGTCCTATGGCTACACCTTC. Protein product: CASSLGQGMSYGYTF.